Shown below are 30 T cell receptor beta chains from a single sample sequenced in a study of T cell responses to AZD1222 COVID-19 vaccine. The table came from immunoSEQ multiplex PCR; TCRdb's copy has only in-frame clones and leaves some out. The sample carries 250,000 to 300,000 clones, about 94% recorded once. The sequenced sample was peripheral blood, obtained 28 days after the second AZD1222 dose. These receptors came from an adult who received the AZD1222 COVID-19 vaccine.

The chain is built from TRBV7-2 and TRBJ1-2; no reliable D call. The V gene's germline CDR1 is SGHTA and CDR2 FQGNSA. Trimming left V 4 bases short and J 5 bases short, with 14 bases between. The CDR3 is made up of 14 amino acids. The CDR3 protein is CASSSDRGGYGYTF. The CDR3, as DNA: TGTGCCAGCAGCTCGGACCGGGGAGGTTATGGCTACACCTTC.

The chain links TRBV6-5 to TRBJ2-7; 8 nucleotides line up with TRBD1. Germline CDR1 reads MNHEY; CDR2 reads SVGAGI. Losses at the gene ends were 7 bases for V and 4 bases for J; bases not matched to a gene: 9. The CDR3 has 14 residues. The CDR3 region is CASIPGQAIYEQYF. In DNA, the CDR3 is TGTGCCAGCATACCGGGACAGGCAATTTACGAGCAGTACTTC.

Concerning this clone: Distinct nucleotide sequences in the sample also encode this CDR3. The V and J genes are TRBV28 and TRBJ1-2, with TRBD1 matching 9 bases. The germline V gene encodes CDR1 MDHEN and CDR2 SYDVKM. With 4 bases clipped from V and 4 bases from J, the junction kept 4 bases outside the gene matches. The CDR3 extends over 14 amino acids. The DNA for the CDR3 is TGTGCCAGCAGTTCTGGACAGGGGCGCTATGGCTACACCTTC. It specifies CASSSGQGRYGYTF.

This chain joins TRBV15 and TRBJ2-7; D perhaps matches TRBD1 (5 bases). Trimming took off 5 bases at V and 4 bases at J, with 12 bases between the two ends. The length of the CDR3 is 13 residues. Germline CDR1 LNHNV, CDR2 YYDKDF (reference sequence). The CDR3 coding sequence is TGTGCCACCAGCTCTACGTCAGGGTACGAGCAGTACTTC. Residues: CATSSTSGYEQYF.

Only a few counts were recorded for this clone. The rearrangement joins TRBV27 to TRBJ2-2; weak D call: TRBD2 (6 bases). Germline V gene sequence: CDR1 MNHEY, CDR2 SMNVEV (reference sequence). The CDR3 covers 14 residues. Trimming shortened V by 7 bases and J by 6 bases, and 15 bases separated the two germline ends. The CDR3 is CASKEGGSAGELFF. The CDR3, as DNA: TGTGCCAGCAAGGAGGGCGGGTCGGCCGGGGAGCTGTTTTTT.

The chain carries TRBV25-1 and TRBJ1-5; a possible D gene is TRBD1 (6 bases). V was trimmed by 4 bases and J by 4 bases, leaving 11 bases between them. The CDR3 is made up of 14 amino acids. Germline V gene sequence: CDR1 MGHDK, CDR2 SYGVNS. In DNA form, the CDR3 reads TGTGCCAGCAGTGCTACAGGGAAAAATCAGCCCCAGCATTTT. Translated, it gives CASSATGKNQPQHF.

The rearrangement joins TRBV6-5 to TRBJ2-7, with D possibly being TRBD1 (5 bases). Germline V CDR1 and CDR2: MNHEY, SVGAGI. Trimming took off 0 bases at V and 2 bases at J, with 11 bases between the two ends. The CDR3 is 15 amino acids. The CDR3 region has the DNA TGTGCCAGCAGTTACTCTGGGGCAGGCACCTACGAGCAGTACTTC. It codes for CASSYSGAGTYEQYF.

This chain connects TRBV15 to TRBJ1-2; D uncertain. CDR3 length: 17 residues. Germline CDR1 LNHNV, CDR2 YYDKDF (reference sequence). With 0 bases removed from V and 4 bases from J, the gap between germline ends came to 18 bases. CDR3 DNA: TGTGCCACCAGCAGAGATCGTGGAGGGATAGACGGCTATGGCTACACCTTC. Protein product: CATSRDRGGIDGYGYTF.

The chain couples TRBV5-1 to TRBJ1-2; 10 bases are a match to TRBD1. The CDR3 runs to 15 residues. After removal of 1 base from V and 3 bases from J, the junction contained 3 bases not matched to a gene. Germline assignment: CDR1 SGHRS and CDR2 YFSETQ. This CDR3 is CASSLRGQGHYGYTF. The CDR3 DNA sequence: TGCGCCAGCAGCTTGAGGGGACAGGGGCACTATGGCTACACCTTC.

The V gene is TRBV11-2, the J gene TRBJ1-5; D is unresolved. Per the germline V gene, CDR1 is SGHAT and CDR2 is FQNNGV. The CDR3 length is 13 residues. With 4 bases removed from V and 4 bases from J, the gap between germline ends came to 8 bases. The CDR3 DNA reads TGTGCCAGCAGCTCCGAGAGGAATCAGCCCCAGCATTTT. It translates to CASSSERNQPQHF. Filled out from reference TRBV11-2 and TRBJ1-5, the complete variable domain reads EAGVAQSPRYKIIEKRQSVAFWCNPISGHATLYWYQQILGQGPKLLIQFQNNGVVDDSQLPKDRFSAERLKGVDSTLKIQPAKLEDSAVYLCASSSERNQPQHFGDGTRLSIL.

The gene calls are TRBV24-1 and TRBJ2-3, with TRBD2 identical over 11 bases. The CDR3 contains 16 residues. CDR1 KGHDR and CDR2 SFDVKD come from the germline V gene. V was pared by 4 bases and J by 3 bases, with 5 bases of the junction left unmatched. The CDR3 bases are TGTGCCACCAGTGAGCCCACTAGCGGGGGTACAGATACGCAGTATTTT. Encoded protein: CATSEPTSGGTDTQYF.

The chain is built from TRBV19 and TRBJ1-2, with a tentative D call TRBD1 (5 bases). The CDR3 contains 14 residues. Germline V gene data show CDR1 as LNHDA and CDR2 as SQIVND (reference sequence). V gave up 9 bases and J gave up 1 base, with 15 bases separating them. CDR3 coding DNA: TGTGCCAGCCGGACGTCAGGGCGTAACTATGGCTACACCTTC. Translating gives CASRTSGRNYGYTF.

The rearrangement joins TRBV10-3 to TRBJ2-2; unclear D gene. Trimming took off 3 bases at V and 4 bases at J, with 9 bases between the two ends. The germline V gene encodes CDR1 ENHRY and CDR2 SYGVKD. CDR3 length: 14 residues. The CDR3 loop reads CAISDRQATGELFF. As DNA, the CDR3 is TGTGCCATCAGTGACCGGCAGGCCACCGGGGAGCTGTTTTTT.

CDR3 coding DNA: TGTGCCAGCTCACCACCGAACGGAGGAGCCGAGCAGTACTTC. Translating gives CASSPPNGGAEQYF. The V gene is TRBV18, the J gene TRBJ2-7; a weak D match, TRBD2 (5 bases). The CDR3 is 14 amino acids. Germline V gene lookup returns CDR1 KGHSH and CDR2 LQKENI. V was clipped by 0 bases and J by 6 bases, with 12 bases between them.

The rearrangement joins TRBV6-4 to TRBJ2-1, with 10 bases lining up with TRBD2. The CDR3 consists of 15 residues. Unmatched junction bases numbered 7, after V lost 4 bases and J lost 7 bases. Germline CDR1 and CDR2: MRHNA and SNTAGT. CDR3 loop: CASSGEREGPNEQFF. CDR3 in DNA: TGTGCCAGCAGTGGAGAGCGGGAGGGCCCTAATGAGCAGTTCTTC.

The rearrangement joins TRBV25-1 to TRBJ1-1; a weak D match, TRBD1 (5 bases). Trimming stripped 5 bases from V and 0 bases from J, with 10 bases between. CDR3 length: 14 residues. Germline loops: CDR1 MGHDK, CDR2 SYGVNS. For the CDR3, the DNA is TGTGCCAGCAGTAGATGGGGCTTGAACACTGAAGCTTTCTTT. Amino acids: CASSRWGLNTEAFF.

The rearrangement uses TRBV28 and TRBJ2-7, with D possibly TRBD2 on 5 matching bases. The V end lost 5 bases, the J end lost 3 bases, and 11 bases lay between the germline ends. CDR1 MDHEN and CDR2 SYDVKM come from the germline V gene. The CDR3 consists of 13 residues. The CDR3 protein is CASSAEGSYEQYF. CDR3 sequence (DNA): TGTGCCAGCAGTGCAGAGGGCAGCTACGAGCAGTACTTC.

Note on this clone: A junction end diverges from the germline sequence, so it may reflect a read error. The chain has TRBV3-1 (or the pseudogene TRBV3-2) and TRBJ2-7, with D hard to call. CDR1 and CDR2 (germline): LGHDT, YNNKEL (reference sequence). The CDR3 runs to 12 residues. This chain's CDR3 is CASSEDRYEQYF. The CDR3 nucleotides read TGTGCCAGCAGCGAAGACCGATACGAGCAGTACTTC.

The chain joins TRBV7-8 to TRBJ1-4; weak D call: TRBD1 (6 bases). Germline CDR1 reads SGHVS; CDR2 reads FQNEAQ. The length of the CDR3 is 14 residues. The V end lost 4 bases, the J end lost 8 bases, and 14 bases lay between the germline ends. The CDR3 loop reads CASSSDSGHEKLFF. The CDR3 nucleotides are TGTGCCAGCAGCTCGGACAGCGGCCACGAAAAACTGTTTTTT. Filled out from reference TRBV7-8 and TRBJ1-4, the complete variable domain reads GAGVSQSPRYKVAKRGQDVALRCDPISGHVSLFWYQQALGQGPEFLTYFQNEAQLDKSGLPSDRFFAERPEGSVSTLKIQRTQQEDSAVYLCASSSDSGHEKLFFGSGTQLSVL.

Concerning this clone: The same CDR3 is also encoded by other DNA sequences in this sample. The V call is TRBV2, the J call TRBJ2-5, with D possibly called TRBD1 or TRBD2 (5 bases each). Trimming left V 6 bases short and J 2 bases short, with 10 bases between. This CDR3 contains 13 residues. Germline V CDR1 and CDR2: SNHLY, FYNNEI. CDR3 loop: CASSPGLQETQYF. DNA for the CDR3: TGTGCCAGCAGCCCGGGGCTGCAAGAGACCCAGTACTTC.

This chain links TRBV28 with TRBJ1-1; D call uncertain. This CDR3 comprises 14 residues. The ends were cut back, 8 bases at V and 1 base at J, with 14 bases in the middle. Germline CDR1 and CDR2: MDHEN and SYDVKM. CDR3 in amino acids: CASLLRQANTEAFF. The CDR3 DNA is TGTGCCAGCCTACTGAGGCAGGCGAACACTGAAGCTTTCTTT.

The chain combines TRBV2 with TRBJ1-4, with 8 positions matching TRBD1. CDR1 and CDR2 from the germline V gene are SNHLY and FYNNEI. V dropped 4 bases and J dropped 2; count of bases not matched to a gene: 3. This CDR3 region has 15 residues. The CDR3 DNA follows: TGTGCCAGCAGTGGACAGGGGTTGACTAATGAAAAACTGTTTTTT. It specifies CASSGQGLTNEKLFF.

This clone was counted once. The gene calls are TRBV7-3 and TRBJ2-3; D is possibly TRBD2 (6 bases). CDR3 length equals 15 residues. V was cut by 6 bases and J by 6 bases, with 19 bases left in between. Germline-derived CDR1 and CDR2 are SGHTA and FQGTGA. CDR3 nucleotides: TGTGCCAGCAGTTCAGCGACTAGTCGGATGGATACGCAGTATTTT. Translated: CASSSATSRMDTQYF.

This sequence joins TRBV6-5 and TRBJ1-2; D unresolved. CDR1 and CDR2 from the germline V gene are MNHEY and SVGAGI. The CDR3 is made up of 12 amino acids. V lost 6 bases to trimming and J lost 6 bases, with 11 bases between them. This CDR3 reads CASSPGPNGYTF. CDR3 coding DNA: TGTGCCAGCAGCCCCGGACCGAATGGCTACACCTTC.

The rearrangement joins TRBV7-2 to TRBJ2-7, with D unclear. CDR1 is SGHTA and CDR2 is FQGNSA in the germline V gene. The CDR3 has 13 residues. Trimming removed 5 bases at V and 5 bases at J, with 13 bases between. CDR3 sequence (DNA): TGTGCCAGCAGCGACCCCTTTCGGGACGAGCAGTACTTC. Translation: CASSDPFRDEQYF. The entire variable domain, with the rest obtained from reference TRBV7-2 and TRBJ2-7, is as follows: GAGVSQSPSNKVTEKGKDVELRCDPISGHTALYWYRQSLGQGLEFLIYFQGNSAPDKSGLPSDRFSAERTGGSVSTLTIQRTQQEDSAVYLCASSDPFRDEQYFGPGTRLTVT.

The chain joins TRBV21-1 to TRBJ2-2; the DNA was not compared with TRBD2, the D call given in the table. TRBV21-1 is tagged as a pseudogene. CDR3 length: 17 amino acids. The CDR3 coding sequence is TGTGCCAGCAGCTCCCTAAGGGGGAGGGATCGTACCGGGGAGCTGTTTTTT. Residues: CASSSLRGRDRTGELFF.

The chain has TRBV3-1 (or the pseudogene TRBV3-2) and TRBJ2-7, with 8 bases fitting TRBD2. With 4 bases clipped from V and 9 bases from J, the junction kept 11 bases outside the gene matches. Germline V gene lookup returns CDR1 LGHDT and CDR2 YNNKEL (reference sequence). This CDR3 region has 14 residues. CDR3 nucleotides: TGTGCCAGCAGCCGAACAGGACTGGGACTAGTGCAGTACTTC. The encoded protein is CASSRTGLGLVQYF.

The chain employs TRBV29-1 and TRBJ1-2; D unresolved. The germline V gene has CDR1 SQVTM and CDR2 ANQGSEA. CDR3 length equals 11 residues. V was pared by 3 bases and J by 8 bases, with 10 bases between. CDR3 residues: CSVERAGGYTF. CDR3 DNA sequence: TGCAGCGTTGAGAGGGCCGGAGGCTACACCTTC.

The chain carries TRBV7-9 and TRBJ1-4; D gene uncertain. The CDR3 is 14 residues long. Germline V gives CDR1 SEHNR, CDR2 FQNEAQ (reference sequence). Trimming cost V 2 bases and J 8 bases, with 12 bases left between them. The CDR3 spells CASSLSGVGEKLFF. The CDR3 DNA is TGTGCCAGCAGCTTATCTGGGGTTGGGGAAAAACTGTTTTTT.

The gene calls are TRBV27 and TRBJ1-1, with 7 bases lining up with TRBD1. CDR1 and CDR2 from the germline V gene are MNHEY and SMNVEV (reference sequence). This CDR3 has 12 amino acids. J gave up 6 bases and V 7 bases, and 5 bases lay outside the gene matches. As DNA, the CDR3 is TGTGCCAGCACCTCCGGACAGGCTGAAGCTTTCTTT. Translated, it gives CASTSGQAEAFF.